This T cell receptor (beta chain) was recovered during a study of CD8+CD57+ T cells in acquired aplastic anemia. The overall study: DNA recovered from sorted CD4+ and CD8+ cells had a mean of 3.2 ug.

TCR beta VDJ combinations and CDR3 sequences were profiled from genomic DNA. Each CDR3 protein gets one entry after TCRdb re-called the reads with MiXCR. The repertoire holds more than 150,000 distinct CDR3 sequences, with approximately 48% as singletons. The CDR3 length is 15 residues. Germline CDR1 SGHAT, CDR2 FQNNGV. Study-level results: Patients and controls had CD8+ Simpson's diversity values that were not significantly distinct.

Previously, flow cytometry had revealed CD8+CD57+ cell expansion in the patients chosen for sequencing. Every patient presented with severe acquired aplastic anemia. A word on this clonotype: The antigen is unknown. The junction departs from germline at one end; a sequencing error may be responsible.

The chain carries TRBV11-2 and TRBJ2-3; D might be TRBD2 (5 bases). The sequencing sample was made of sorted CD4+, CD8+, or CD8+CD57+ T cells (not recorded which) from PBMCs. The sequence was collected from a human donor with aplastic anemia. The CDR3 sequence is CASSVVQRSTDTQCF. The DNA for the CDR3 is TGTGCCAGCAGCGTCGTCCAGCGGAGCACAGATACGCAGTGTTTT.